This T cell receptor (beta chain) emerged from a study of T cell repertoires in cytomegalovirus infection. Overall study: CMV epitopes, recently identified HLA-C-restricted and well-studied HLA-B-restricted, were used. Evidence of both CMV infection and a matching HLA type came from public TCR beta signatures.

In its sample, this clonotype was seen a few times. The antigen remains unidentified. The V segment lost 6 bases and the J segment 2 bases; nucleotides outside the gene matches: 12. Germline CDR1 ENHRY, CDR2 SYGVKD. This CDR3 is 18 amino acids long. Each CDR3 protein gets one entry after TCRdb re-called the reads with MiXCR. The profile shows some 500,000 distinct CDR3 sequences, around 35% of them singletons. Overall study findings and caveats: The cumulative frequency of public TCR beta families distinguished individuals who carried CMV together with the relevant HLA. The ex vivo response showed dominance by HLA-C-restricted CMV-specific TCR beta clonotypes.

Sequences were derived from cultured PBMCs, sampled from culture after CMV antigen stimulation. The J gene is TRBJ2-3, the V gene TRBV10-3; 12 nucleotides match TRBD2. The clonotype originates from a human donor in good health (CMV status not recorded). Some clones in this sample may be carry-over from other donors' samples. The CDR3 here is CAIRMNRTSGVPTDTQYF. The CDR3 DNA is TGTGCCATCAGGATGAATCGGACTAGCGGGGTTCCCACAGATACGCAGTATTTT.